This T cell receptor beta chain was recovered during a study of siplizumab effects on memory and regulatory T cells. General study results and limits: About 75-97% of proliferating CD4+ or CD8+ clones had no assignable naive or memory phenotype. Just a small share of alloreactive clones was traced back to unstimulated subsets.

Germline CDR1 MGHDK, CDR2 SYGVNS. The CDR3 consists of 15 residues. Trimming took off 1 base at V and 3 bases at J, with 13 bases between the two ends. Measured with immunoSEQ multiplex PCR; TCRdb has only the in-frame clones, and not every one. This table has approximately 98,000 clones, about 93% appearing once. Concerning this clone: The target antigen is unknown.

This rearrangement joins TRBV25-1 to TRBJ2-7; D tentatively fits TRBD1 or TRBD2 (7 bases each). Material for sequencing was non-Treg CD4+ T cells sorted from blood. The sequence was collected from a human donor in good health. This CDR3 reads CASSEWGGQSYEQYF. The CDR3 bases are TGTGCCAGCAGTGAATGGGGGGGACAGAGCTACGAGCAGTACTTC.